This T cell receptor beta chain was sequenced in a study of blood T cell repertoires in COVID-19. Study at large: The United States, Italy and Spain supplied acute and convalescent COVID-19 samples. PBMCs, B-cell-depleted T cells, or T cells provided the cDNA or gDNA that made up the material.

As processed by the authors: The assay estimated nucleated cells by amplifying reference gene primers. Generated by immunoSEQ multiplex PCR, the TCRdb table keeps only in-frame clones and is missing some. Clonal size and the V and J genes are those of that table, whereas D and trimming came from the DNA. Altogether about 54,000 clones are present, around 83% being singletons, with the ten largest covering roughly 5.8%. The ends lost 0 bases at V and 2 bases at J; junction bases unmatched: 4. Germline lookup yields CDR1 SGHDT and CDR2 YYEEEE. This CDR3 has 17 amino acids. The chain is built from TRBV5-6 and TRBJ1-6; the match to TRBD1 covers 8 bases. The receptor was derived from a human donor in a cohort sampled during active or convalescent COVID-19. Specimen: peripheral blood. CDR3 region: CASSLVAGGTYNSPLHF. The CDR3 DNA reads as TGTGCCAGCAGCTTGGTTGCAGGGGGCACCTATAATTCACCCCTCCACTTT.